This TCR beta chain was identified during a study listed by TCRdb under 2016. To prepare the library, RT-PCR was applied. Sequencing used an Illumina MiSeq. TCRdb applied fastp at Q25 and MiXCR to the public reads, then kept only in-frame beta chains. Records with the same CDR3 protein are collapsed into one entry carrying the most frequent genes and DNA. Recorded for this sample are fewer than 800,000 distinct CDR3 sequences; about 14% of them occurred a single time. Of the sample, 3% to 4.5% is held by the ten largest clones. Spanning cysteine to phenylalanine, the CDR3 consists of 16 amino acids. The entry retains the CDR3 DNA only, 48 bases that are in frame from base 1. CDR1 MNHNS and CDR2 SASEGT are derived from the germline V gene. V was cut back by 4 bases and J by 2 bases, leaving a gap of 17 bases between them. This clonotype was detected many times. Its cognate antigen has yet to be identified. No much larger clonotype is one base removed from it; base qualities were not supplied.

This receptor was identified in a female donor in good health, serving as a healthy control. This sequence uses TRBV6-1 and TRBJ1-2; the D gene is possibly TRBD1, with 6 bases matching. The sequencing sample was made of memory CD4+ T cells from blood. The CDR3 protein: CASSGSTGLANYGYTF. The nucleotide sequence is TGTGCCAGCAGTGGATCGACAGGCCTGGCGAACTATGGCTACACCTTC.